This T cell receptor (beta chain) was retrieved from a study of T cell responses to AZD1222 COVID-19 vaccine. General study results and limits: Females outnumbered males among donors, who were mostly white British; clonal diversity was possibly underestimated. The reported proportion of spike-specific TCRs targeting unmutated variant regions was nearly half. Spike regions recognized by vaccine-associated CD4 TCRs spanned the protein, led by 160-218 and 743-854.

Measured with immunoSEQ multiplex PCR; TCRdb has only the in-frame clones, and not every one. The repertoire holds some 120,000 clones, with roughly 88% as singletons. In the case of this clone: Antigen: not known.

The CDR3 contains 13 residues. V lost 3 bases to trimming and J lost 4 bases, with 8 bases between them. CDR1 and CDR2 from the germline V gene are ENHRY and SYGVKD. This chain joins TRBV10-3 and TRBJ2-3; D is ambiguous. The receptor was isolated from an adult in good health. The material sequenced was peripheral blood, taken on day 0 of AZD1222 vaccination. CDR3 loop: CAISDNTADTQYF. The CDR3 DNA sequence: TGTGCCATCAGTGATAATACGGCAGATACGCAGTATTTT.